One and the same sample provided the 8 T cell receptor beta chains below, sequenced in a study of T-cell reconstitution after alpha-beta-depleted transplantation in children. Unique molecular identifiers were incorporated when the TCRbeta library was constructed. Each CDR3 protein is one row after TCRdb ran MiXCR on the PCR reads. The table shows fewer than 750,000 distinct CDR3 sequences, with 20% to 25% occurring only once. Sample: PBMCs, mostly from graft donor cells, taken 360 days after TCRalphabeta/CD19-depleted stem cell transplant. These receptors were collected from a boy under two years old who had a stem cell transplant for acute myeloid leukemia, so the T cells may come from the graft donor.

The chain links TRBV29-1 to TRBJ2-7; 8 nucleotides agree with TRBD1. Germline assignment: CDR1 SQVTM and CDR2 ANQGSEA. V trimming: 7 bases; J trimming: 3 bases; junction bases outside the gene matches: 5. There are 12 residues in the CDR3. The CDR3 DNA sequence: TGCAGCGCCGCAACAGGGGGCTACGAGCAGTACTTC. Translating it yields CSAATGGYEQYF.

This clonotype was counted ten times or more. The genes are TRBV20-1 and TRBJ2-3; perhaps TRBD1 as D (6 bases). Germline-derived CDR1 and CDR2 are DFQATT and SNEGSKA (reference sequence). This CDR3 is 14 amino acids long. V dropped 0 bases and J dropped 5 bases, with 12 bases sitting between them. The CDR3 DNA reads as TGCAGTGCTAGAGATCGGGCAGGGGAAGATACGCAGTATTTT. Residues: CSARDRAGEDTQYF.

The rearrangement links TRBV11-2 to TRBJ2-1, with 8 bases lining up with TRBD1. The CDR3 extends over 14 amino acids. The trim removed 5 bases at V and 7 bases at J, leaving 7 bases unmatched. The V gene's germline CDR1 is SGHAT and CDR2 FQNNGV. The CDR3 nucleotides read TGTGCCAGCAGCCCGAGACAGGGGATAAATGAGCAGTTCTTC. It is translated as CASSPRQGINEQFF.

Regarding this clonotype: A much bigger clone sits one base away, suggesting this may be a read error. The chain joins TRBV29-1 to TRBJ2-2; no firm D call. Between the trimmed V and J ends, which lost 3 bases and 6 bases, there was a span of 5 bases. This CDR3 has 11 amino acids. Germline-derived CDR1 and CDR2 are SQVTM and ANQGSEA. The chain's CDR3 is CSVEMAGELFF. The CDR3 nucleotides read TGCAGCGTTGAGATGGCCGGGGAGCTGTTTTTT.

This clonotype has ten or more counts. This rearrangement joins TRBV7-2 to TRBJ2-1; maybe TRBD2 (5 bases). The CDR3 runs to 14 residues. V was pared by 2 bases and J by 6 bases, with 11 bases between. The germline V gene has CDR1 SGHTA and CDR2 FQGNSA. As DNA, the CDR3 is TGTGCCAGCAGCTTATTAGGACTTTCCAATGAGCAGTTCTTC. Its translation is CASSLLGLSNEQFF.

This sequence joins TRBV7-3 and TRBJ1-2, with D unresolved. The length of the CDR3 is 14 residues. The V gene's germline CDR1 is SGHTA and CDR2 FQGTGA. Trimming took off 2 bases at V and 5 bases at J, with 12 bases between the two ends. The CDR3 DNA reads TGTGCCAGCAGCTTATATCCAGGAGGGTATGGCTACACCTTC. Residues: CASSLYPGGYGYTF.

The CDR3 region has the DNA TGCAGCGTTGTACAGGGACCGTTTAACACTGAAGCTTTCTTT. Residues: CSVVQGPFNTEAFF. The V and J genes are TRBV29-1 and TRBJ1-1; a weak D match, TRBD1 (6 bases). This CDR3 is built from 14 residues. Germline CDR1 and CDR2: SQVTM and ANQGSEA. The ends were cut back, 4 bases at V and 2 bases at J, with 14 bases in the middle.

This clonotype came up a few times. This sequence joins TRBV7-2 and TRBJ2-1, with no clear D. The CDR3 loop spans 14 amino acids. CDR1 and CDR2 (germline): SGHTA, FQGNSA. V dropped 1 base and J dropped 5 bases, with 9 bases sitting between them. The CDR3 spells CASSLGALHNEQFF. As DNA, the CDR3 is TGTGCCAGCAGCTTAGGCGCTCTGCACAATGAGCAGTTCTTC.